The 10 T cell receptor beta chains in this list originate from one sample, sequenced in a study of beta chain features in type 1 diabetes (dated by TCRdb to the late 2010s). The library was produced with the immunoSEQ multiplex PCR assay. The High Capacity cDNA Reverse Transcription Kit was used to reverse transcribe all of the isolated RNA, meaning that expressed TCRB transcripts were what got sequenced. TCRdb re-hosts the immuneACCESS table, in-frame sequences only. Its copies lack some clones; in the studies checked, an unresolved V gene accounts for under half of them, and the cause for the rest is not known. The sample contains 150,000 or so clones, about 8.7% of them found a single time. The ten top clones hold about 0.68% of the sample. The sequenced sample consisted of central memory CD4+ T cells from blood. Receptors originate from a man aged 18 to 35 in good health.

This chain uses TRBV11-3 with TRBJ2-7; D is unclear. The germline V and J ends were trimmed by 5 bases and 3 bases, with 14 bases remaining between them. In germline, CDR1 is SGHNT, CDR2 YENEEA. This CDR3 region has 14 residues. The CDR3 DNA reads as TGTGCCAGCAGCCTGACGGCGGCAAACTACGAGCAGTACTTC. Protein product: CASSLTAANYEQYF.

The sample holds many counts of this clone. This chain joins TRBV6-6 and TRBJ2-1, with D possibly being TRBD1 (5 bases). The CDR3 contains 15 residues. Deletions cut 2 bases from V and 0 bases from J, with 8 bases between. Germline lookup yields CDR1 MNHNY and CDR2 SVGAGI (reference sequence). CDR3 DNA sequence: TGTGCCAGCAGTTACGGGGCAGGCTCCTACAATGAGCAGTTCTTC. Translated: CASSYGAGSYNEQFF.

The chain combines TRBV12-5 with TRBJ2-3, with 8 bases lining up with TRBD1. J lost 2 bases, V lost 9 bases, and 4 bases had no gene match. The CDR3 is 13 residues long. CDR1 is LGHNT and CDR2 is FRNRAP in the germline V gene. The DNA of the CDR3 is TGTGCTAGCCAGGGACAGGCCACAGATACGCAGTATTTT. Amino acid sequence: CASQGQATDTQYF. The complete variable domain, with remaining parts taken from reference TRBV12-5 and TRBJ2-3, reads DARVTQTPRHKVTEMGQEVTMRCQPILGHNTVFWYRQTMMQGLELLAYFRNRAPLDDSGMPKDRFSAEMPDATLATLKIQPSEPRDSAVYFCASQGQATDTQYFGPGTRLTVL.

V usage is TRBV7-2 and J usage is TRBJ2-1, with 8 bases matching TRBD2. Germline CDR1 and CDR2: SGHTA and FQGNSA. The CDR3 loop spans 14 amino acids. Trimming took 6 bases from V and 11 from J; bases not matched to a gene: 12. Here the CDR3 DNA reads TGTGCCAGCAGTGAGGTGCTAGCGGGTGGGCAGCAGTTCTTC. Its protein is CASSEVLAGGQQFF.

The sample holds many counts of this clone. The chain is built from TRBV7-2 and TRBJ2-3; D possibly corresponds to TRBD2 (6 bases). Germline V lookup: CDR1 SGHTA, CDR2 FQGNSA. The CDR3 runs to 15 residues. V was pared by 6 bases and J by 5 bases, with 18 bases between. The DNA for the CDR3 is TGTGCCAGCAGTCTCAAAGGAGGGCCCGGAGATACGCAGTATTTT. It translates to CASSLKGGPGDTQYF. The whole variable domain, filled in from reference TRBV7-2 and TRBJ2-3, reads GAGVSQSPSNKVTEKGKDVELRCDPISGHTALYWYRQSLGQGLEFLIYFQGNSAPDKSGLPSDRFSAERTGGSVSTLTIQRTQQEDSAVYLCASSLKGGPGDTQYFGPGTRLTVL.

This clone was observed a handful of times. The chain carries TRBV18 and TRBJ2-5; D perhaps matches TRBD2 (5 bases). V was trimmed by 3 bases and J by 1 base, leaving 9 bases between them. The CDR3 length is 14 residues. Germline V lookup: CDR1 KGHSH, CDR2 LQKENI. The CDR3 here is CASSPGLTQETQYF. In DNA, the CDR3 is TGTGCCAGCTCACCCGGACTTACCCAAGAGACCCAGTACTTC. Supplemented by reference TRBV18 and TRBJ2-5, the full variable domain reads NAGVMQNPRHLVRRRGQEARLRCSPMKGHSHVYWYRQLPEEGLKFMVYLQKENIIDESGMPKERFSAEFPKEGPSILRIQQVVRGDSAAYFCASSPGLTQETQYFGPGTRLLVL.

The chain couples TRBV19 to TRBJ1-5; the D gene is possibly TRBD1 (5 bases). The CDR3 covers 13 residues. Trimming left V 6 bases short and J 4 bases short, with 10 bases between. The germline CDR1 and CDR2 sequences are LNHDA and SQIVND (reference sequence). The CDR3, as DNA: TGTGCCAGTAGGGTCCAGGGAAATCAGCCCCAGCATTTT. Translated, it gives CASRVQGNQPQHF.

The rearrangement uses TRBV7-3 and TRBJ2-3; 7 positions match TRBD1. This CDR3 is built from 16 residues. The ends lost 5 bases at V and 0 bases at J; junction bases unmatched: 8. Germline V gene lookup returns CDR1 SGHTA and CDR2 FQGTGA. CDR3 nucleotides: TGTGCCAGCAGCATCCGACAGGGATTGAGCACAGATACGCAGTATTTT. It specifies CASSIRQGLSTDTQYF.

The J gene is TRBJ1-5, the V gene TRBV5-6; 10 bases are shared with TRBD1. With 5 bases clipped from V and 6 bases from J, the junction kept 5 bases outside the gene matches. CDR1 and CDR2 (germline): SGHDT, YYEEEE. The CDR3 length is 14 residues. The CDR3 sequence: CASRRQGAVQPQHF. The CDR3 coding sequence is TGTGCCAGCAGAAGACAGGGGGCTGTTCAGCCCCAGCATTTT.

The rearrangement uses TRBV18 and TRBJ1-2; 8 nucleotides match TRBD1. J gave up 6 bases and V 3 bases, and 6 bases lay outside the gene matches. Germline CDR1 KGHSH, CDR2 LQKENI. CDR3 length: 14 residues. The CDR3 sequence: CASSPTDRENGYTF. CDR3 DNA sequence: TGTGCCAGCTCACCTACGGACAGGGAGAATGGCTACACCTTC. Full variable domain (outside the CDR3, taken from reference TRBV18 and TRBJ1-2): NAGVMQNPRHLVRRRGQEARLRCSPMKGHSHVYWYRQLPEEGLKFMVYLQKENIIDESGMPKERFSAEFPKEGPSILRIQQVVRGDSAAYFCASSPTDRENGYTFGSGTRLTVV.